A selection of T cell receptor beta chains follows, all from one sample in a study of technical replicates of blood from a handful of donors. Data came from immunoSEQ multiplex PCR; TCRdb stores just in-frame clones and leaves some out. In the table there are around 95,000 clones, just under 95% of which are singletons. Sequencing was carried out using T cells isolated from PBMCs. These receptors originate from a human donor in good health. The conserved cysteine and the conserved F or W are not part of the CDR3 here.

CDR3 protein,J gene,V gene
ASRQDGTGELF,TRBJ2-2,TRBV2
ASGLGMTGNLNQPQH,TRBJ1-5,TRBV12-5
ASSPAGIWGGAINEQF,TRBJ2-1,TRBV11-3
ASSRFSGTGANYGYT,TRBJ1-2,TRBV4-1
ASSAGFHQGSTEAF,TRBJ1-1,TRBV9
ASSTRDSLGYYEQY,TRBJ2-7,TRBV7-9
VPGRGTGELF,TRBJ2-2,TRBV7-9
ASSSGTGPYEQY,TRBJ2-7,TRBV28
ASSASGVRDEQF,TRBJ2-1,TRBV9
ASSFGWREDTQY,TRBJ2-3,TRBV5-1
ASSFWVTQGANEQF,TRBJ2-1,TRBV5-4
ASSAVKAGSYNEQF,TRBJ2-1,TRBV28
ASSMGTGDVETQY,TRBJ2-5,TRBV5-1
ASTPSSPGANVLT,TRBJ2-6,TRBV4-1
ASSTGVTGNQPQH,TRBJ1-5,TRBV6-1
ASIRGLGNRDTQY,TRBJ2-3,TRBV5-1
ASSVGLNTGELF,TRBJ2-2,TRBV9
ASSEHRATDTQY,TRBJ2-3,TRBV11-3
ASSEKGELNEQF,TRBJ2-1,TRBV6-1
ASSQGLTGAHYEQY,TRBJ2-7,TRBV4-1
ASSQGSGYLTGKLF,TRBJ2-2,TRBV14
AISEPVELYGYT,TRBJ1-2,TRBV10-3
ASSLSTGVEQY,TRBJ2-7,TRBV5-1
ASRSAGLEHEQY,TRBJ2-7,TRBV6-5
ASSQDPHSARETQY,TRBJ2-5,TRBV4-2